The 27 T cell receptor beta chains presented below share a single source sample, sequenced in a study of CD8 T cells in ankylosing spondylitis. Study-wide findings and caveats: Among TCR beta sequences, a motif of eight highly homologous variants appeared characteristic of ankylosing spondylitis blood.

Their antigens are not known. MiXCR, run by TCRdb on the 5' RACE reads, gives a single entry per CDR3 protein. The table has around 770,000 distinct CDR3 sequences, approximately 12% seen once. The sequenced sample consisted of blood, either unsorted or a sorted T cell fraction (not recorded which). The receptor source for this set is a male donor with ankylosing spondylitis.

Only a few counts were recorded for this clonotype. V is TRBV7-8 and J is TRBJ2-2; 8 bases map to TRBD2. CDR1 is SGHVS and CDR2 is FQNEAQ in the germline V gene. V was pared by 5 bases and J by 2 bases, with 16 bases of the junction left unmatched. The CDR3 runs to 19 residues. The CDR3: CASSPERASGYKNTGELFF. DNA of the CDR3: TGTGCCAGCAGCCCTGAACGGGCTAGCGGGTACAAAAACACCGGGGAGCTGTTTTTT.

The CDR3: CASSFSGPGLGAQYF. As DNA, the CDR3 is TGTGCCAGCAGTTTTTCTGGCCCTGGACTGGGTGCCCAGTACTTC. The chain joins TRBV27 to TRBJ2-5, with D perhaps TRBD2 (5 bases). Trimming took 3 bases from V and 9 from J, leaving 20 bases between them. CDR1 is MNHEY and CDR2 is SMNVEV in the germline V gene (reference sequence). The CDR3 has 15 amino acids.

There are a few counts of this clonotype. CDR3 DNA sequence: TGTGCCATCTCAACAGGGGGATATGGCTACACCTTC. Its protein product is CAISTGGYGYTF. The gene calls are TRBV10-3 and TRBJ1-2; 8 nucleotides align to TRBD1. The V gene end was trimmed by 8 bases and the J gene end by 5 bases; junction bases not matched to a gene: 4. Germline values: CDR1 ENHRY, CDR2 SYGVKD. The CDR3 loop spans 12 amino acids.

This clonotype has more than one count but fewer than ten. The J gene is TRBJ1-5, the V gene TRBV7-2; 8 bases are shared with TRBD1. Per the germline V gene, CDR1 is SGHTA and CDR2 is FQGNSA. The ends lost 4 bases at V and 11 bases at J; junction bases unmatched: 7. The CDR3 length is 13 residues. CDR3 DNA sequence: TGTGCCAGCAGCTCCATGACAGGGGAGGCCCAGCATTTT. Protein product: CASSSMTGEAQHF.

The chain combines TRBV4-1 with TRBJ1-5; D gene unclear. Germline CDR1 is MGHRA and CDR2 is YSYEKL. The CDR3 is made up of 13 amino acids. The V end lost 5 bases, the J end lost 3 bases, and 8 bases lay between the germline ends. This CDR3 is CASSKIPNQPQHF. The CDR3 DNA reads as TGCGCCAGCAGCAAAATCCCCAATCAGCCCCAGCATTTT.

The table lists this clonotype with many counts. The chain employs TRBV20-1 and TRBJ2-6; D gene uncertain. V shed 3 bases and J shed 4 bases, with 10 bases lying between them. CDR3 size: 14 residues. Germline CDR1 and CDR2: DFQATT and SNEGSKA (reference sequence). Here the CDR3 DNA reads TGCAGTGCTAGGTCCCTTGAGGGGGCCAACGTCCTGACTTTC. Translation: CSARSLEGANVLTF.

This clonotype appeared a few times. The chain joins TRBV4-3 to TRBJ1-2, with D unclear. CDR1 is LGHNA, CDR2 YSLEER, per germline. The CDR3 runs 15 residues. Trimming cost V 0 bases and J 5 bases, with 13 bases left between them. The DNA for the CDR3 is TGCGCCAGCAGCCAAGACCCCTTTACCGAGTATGGCTACACCTTC. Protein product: CASSQDPFTEYGYTF.

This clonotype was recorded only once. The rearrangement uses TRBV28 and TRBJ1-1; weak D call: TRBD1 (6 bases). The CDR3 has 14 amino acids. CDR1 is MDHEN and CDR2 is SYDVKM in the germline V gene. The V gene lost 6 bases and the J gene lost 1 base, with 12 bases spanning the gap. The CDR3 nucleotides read TGTGCCAGCAGGCGGACAGATTGGAACACTGAAGCTTTCTTT. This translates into CASRRTDWNTEAFF.

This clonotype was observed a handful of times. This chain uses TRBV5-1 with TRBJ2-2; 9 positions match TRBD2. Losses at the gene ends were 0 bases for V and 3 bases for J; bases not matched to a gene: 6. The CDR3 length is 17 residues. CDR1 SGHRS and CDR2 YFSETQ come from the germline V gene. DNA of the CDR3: TGCGCCAGCAGCTTGGGGATATTAGCGGGAGACACCGGGGAGCTGTTTTTT. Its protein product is CASSLGILAGDTGELFF.

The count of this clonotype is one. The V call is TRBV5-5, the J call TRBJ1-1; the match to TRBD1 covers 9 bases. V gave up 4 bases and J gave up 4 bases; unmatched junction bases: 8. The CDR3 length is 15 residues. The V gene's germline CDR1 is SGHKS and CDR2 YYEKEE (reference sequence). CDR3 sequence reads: CASSPRDREGTEAFF. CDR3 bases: TGTGCCAGCAGCCCAAGGGACAGGGAGGGCACTGAAGCTTTCTTT. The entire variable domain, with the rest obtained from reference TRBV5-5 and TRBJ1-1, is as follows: DAGVTQSPTHLIKTRGQQVTLRCSPISGHKSVSWYQQVLGQGPQFIFQYYEKEERGRGNFPDRFSARQFPNYSSELNVNALLLGDSALYLCASSPRDREGTEAFFGQGTRLTVV.

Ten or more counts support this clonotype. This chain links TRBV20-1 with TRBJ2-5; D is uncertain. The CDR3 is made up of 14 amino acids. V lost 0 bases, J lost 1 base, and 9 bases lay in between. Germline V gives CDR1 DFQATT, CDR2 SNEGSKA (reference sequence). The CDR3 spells CSARDDGAQETQYF. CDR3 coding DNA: TGCAGTGCTAGAGATGATGGCGCCCAAGAGACCCAGTACTTC.

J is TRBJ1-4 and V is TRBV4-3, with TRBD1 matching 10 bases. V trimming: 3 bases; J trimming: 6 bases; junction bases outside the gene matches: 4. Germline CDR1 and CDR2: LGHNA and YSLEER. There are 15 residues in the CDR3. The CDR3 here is CASSQLTGGDEKLFF. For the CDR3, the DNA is TGCGCCAGCAGCCAGCTGACAGGGGGCGATGAAAAACTGTTTTTT.

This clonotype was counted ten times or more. CDR3 sequence (DNA): TGTGCCAGCAGCGTAAGGGGGACAGATACGCAGTATTTT. Translation gives CASSVRGTDTQYF. This chain joins TRBV9 and TRBJ2-3; D may be TRBD1 (6 bases). The ends were cut back, 1 base at V and 3 bases at J, with 6 bases in the middle. In germline, CDR1 is SGDLS, CDR2 YYNGEE. This CDR3 is 13 amino acids long.

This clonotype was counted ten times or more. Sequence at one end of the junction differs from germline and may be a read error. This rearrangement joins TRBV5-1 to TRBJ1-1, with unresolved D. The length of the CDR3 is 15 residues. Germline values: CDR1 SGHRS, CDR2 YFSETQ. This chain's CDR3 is CASSLDPGRNTEAFF. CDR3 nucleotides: TGTGCCAGCAGCTTAGACCCAGGCAGGAACACTGAAGCTTTCTTT.

CDR3 nucleotide sequence: TGTGCCAGAAGCTCGCAGGTCGACACTGAAGCTTTCTTT. Amino acid sequence: CARSSQVDTEAFF. V and J are TRBV5-3 and TRBJ1-1, with unresolved D. TRBV5-3 qualifies as an ORF whose function is uncertain. Deletions cut 3 bases from V and 3 bases from J, with 9 bases between. This CDR3 spans 13 amino acids.

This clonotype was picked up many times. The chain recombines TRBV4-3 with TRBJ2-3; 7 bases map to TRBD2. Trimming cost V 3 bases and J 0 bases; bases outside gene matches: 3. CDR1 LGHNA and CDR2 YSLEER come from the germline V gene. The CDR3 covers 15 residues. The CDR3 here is CASSQTSSSTDTQYF. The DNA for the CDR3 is TGCGCCAGCAGCCAGACTAGCTCTAGCACAGATACGCAGTATTTT.

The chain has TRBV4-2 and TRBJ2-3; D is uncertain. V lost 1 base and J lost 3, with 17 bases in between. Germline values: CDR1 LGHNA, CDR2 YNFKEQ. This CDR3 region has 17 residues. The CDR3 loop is CASSQGRALTETDTQYF. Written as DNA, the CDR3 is TGTGCCAGCAGCCAAGGAAGGGCCCTTACTGAGACAGATACGCAGTATTTT.

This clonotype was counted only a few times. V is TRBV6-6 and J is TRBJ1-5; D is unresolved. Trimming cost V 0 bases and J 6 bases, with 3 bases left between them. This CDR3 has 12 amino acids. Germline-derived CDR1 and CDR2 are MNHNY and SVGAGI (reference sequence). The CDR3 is CASSYSVQPQHF. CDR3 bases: TGTGCCAGCAGTTACTCAGTTCAGCCCCAGCATTTT.

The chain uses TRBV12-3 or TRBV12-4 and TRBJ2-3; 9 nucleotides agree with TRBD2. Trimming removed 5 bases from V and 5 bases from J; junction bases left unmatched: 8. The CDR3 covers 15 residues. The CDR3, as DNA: TGTGCCAGCAGTCCGGGGACTAGCTACTTAGATACGCAGTATTTT. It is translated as CASSPGTSYLDTQYF.

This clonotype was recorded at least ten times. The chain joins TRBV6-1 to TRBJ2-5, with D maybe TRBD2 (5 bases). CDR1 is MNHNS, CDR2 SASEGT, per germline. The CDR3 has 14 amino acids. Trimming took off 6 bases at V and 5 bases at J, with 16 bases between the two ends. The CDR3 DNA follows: TGTGCCAGCAGGAGGGTGGGGATGTGGGAGACCCAGTACTTC. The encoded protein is CASRRVGMWETQYF.

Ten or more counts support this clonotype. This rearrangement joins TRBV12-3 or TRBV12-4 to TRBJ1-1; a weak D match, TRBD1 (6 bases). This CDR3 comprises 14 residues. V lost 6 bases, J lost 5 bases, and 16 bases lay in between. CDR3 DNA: TGTGCCAGCAGCGAGGGGGGATTTCGAACTGAAGCTTTCTTT. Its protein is CASSEGGFRTEAFF.

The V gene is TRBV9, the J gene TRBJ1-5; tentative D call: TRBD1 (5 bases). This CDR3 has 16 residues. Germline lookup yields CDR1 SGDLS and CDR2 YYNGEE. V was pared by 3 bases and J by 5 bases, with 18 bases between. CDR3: CASSASGRGGDQPQHF. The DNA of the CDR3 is TGTGCCAGCAGCGCGTCAGGTCGGGGAGGGGATCAGCCCCAGCATTTT.

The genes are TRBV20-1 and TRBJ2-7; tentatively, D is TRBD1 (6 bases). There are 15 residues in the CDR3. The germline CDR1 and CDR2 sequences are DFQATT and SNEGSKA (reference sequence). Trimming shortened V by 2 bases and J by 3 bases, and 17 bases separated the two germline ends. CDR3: CSARNSRGKGYEQYF. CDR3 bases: TGCAGTGCTAGAAACAGTAGGGGGAAGGGCTACGAGCAGTACTTC.

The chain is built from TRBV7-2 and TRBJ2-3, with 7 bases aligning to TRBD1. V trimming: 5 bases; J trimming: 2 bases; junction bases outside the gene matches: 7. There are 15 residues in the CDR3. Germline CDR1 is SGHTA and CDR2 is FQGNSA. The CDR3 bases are TGTGCCAGCAGCAACCGACAGGGCCACACAGATACGCAGTATTTT. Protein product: CASSNRQGHTDTQYF. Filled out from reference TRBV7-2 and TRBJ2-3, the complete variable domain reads GAGVSQSPSNKVTEKGKDVELRCDPISGHTALYWYRQSLGQGLEFLIYFQGNSAPDKSGLPSDRFSAERTGGSVSTLTIQRTQQEDSAVYLCASSNRQGHTDTQYFGPGTRLTVL.

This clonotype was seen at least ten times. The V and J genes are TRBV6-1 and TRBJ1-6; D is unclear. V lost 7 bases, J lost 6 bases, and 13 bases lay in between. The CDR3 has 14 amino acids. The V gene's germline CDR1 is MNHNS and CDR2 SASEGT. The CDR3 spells CASILHGTNSPLHF. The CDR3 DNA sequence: TGTGCCAGCATCCTACACGGAACTAATTCACCCCTCCACTTT.

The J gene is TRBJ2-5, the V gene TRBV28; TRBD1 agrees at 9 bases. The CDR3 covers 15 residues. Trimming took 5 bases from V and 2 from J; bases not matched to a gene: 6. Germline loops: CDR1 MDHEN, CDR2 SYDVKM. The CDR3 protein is CASSPRDREQETQYF. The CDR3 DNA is TGTGCCAGCAGTCCCCGGGACAGGGAACAAGAGACCCAGTACTTC.

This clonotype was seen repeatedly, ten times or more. CDR3 sequence reads: CASSLWGTNSPLHF. The CDR3 bases are TGTGCCAGCAGCTTATGGGGGACGAATTCACCCCTCCACTTT. This sequence joins TRBV7-9 and TRBJ1-6; D might be TRBD1 (5 bases). There are 14 residues in the CDR3. Germline-derived CDR1 and CDR2 are SEHNR and FQNEAQ (reference sequence). Deletions cut 2 bases from V and 7 bases from J, with 9 bases between.